The next 21 T cell receptor beta chains were all read from a single sample in a study of T cell responses to AZD1222 COVID-19 vaccine. TCRdb keeps only in-frame clones here, not all; method: immunoSEQ multiplex PCR. Here the sample spans 100,000 or so clones, around 96% being singletons. Sequences were derived from peripheral blood, sampled on day 0 of AZD1222 vaccination. All receptors come from an adult in good health.

The chain employs TRBV9 and TRBJ2-6; the D gene is possibly TRBD1 (6 bases). There are 14 residues in the CDR3. The V end lost 4 bases, the J end lost 8 bases, and 13 bases lay between the germline ends. Germline V gene sequence: CDR1 SGDLS, CDR2 YYNGEE. CDR3 nucleotide sequence: TGTGCCAGCAGCCATTACAGGGAAACCAACGTCCTGACTTTC. Its protein is CASSHYRETNVLTF.

This sequence joins TRBV6-1 and TRBJ1-5, with 7 nucleotides matching TRBD1. Germline assignment: CDR1 MNHNS and CDR2 SASEGT. This CDR3 contains 15 residues. V shed 3 bases and J 6 bases; nucleotides not matched to a gene: 8. The CDR3 spells CASSESRGSGQPQHF. DNA of the CDR3: TGTGCCAGCAGTGAGTCCAGGGGGTCGGGTCAGCCCCAGCATTTT.

This sequence joins TRBV2 and TRBJ2-7, with TRBD1 as a possible D gene (6 bases). The CDR3 has 13 amino acids. Per germline, CDR1 SNHLY and CDR2 FYNNEI. V was trimmed by 6 bases and J by 1 base, leaving 10 bases between them. CDR3: CASSTDRSYEQYF. The CDR3, as DNA: TGTGCCAGCAGCACAGACAGGTCCTACGAGCAGTACTTC.

The V and J genes are TRBV10-2 and TRBJ1-2; D remains unclear. This CDR3 is built from 14 residues. V was shortened by 0 bases and J by 4 bases, with 9 bases between the two germline ends. CDR1 is WSHSY, CDR2 SAAADI, per germline. The CDR3 bases are TGCGCCAGCAGTGAGTCAGAAGGGATCTATGGCTACACCTTC. Its protein product is CASSESEGIYGYTF.

The chain recombines TRBV27 with TRBJ1-6; D gene uncertain. Germline CDR1 is MNHEY and CDR2 is SMNVEV (reference sequence). This CDR3 has 13 residues. V lost 5 bases and J 10 bases, leaving 12 bases between the germline ends. This chain's CDR3 is CASSMGSRSPLHF. The CDR3 DNA is TGTGCCAGCAGTATGGGGTCCCGGTCACCCCTCCACTTT.

This rearrangement joins TRBV5-5 to TRBJ2-3, with D possibly being TRBD1 (6 bases). CDR3 length equals 15 residues. CDR1 and CDR2 from the germline V gene are SGHKS and YYEKEE (reference sequence). The ends were cut back, 4 bases at V and 3 bases at J, with 15 bases in the middle. The DNA for the CDR3 is TGTGCCAGCAGCCTATTAACAGGGAAAACAGATACGCAGTATTTT. Translating gives CASSLLTGKTDTQYF.

The CDR3 nucleotides read TGTGCCAGCAGCCAAGCAGACAGGAACTATGGCTACACCTTC. Amino acid sequence: CASSQADRNYGYTF. This chain links TRBV4-2 with TRBJ1-2; maybe TRBD1 (6 bases). CDR1 LGHNA and CDR2 YNFKEQ come from the germline V gene. The ends were cut back, 1 base at V and 2 bases at J, with 8 bases in the middle. This CDR3 is built from 14 residues.

V is TRBV28 and J is TRBJ2-1, with D perhaps matching TRBD1 or TRBD2 (6 bases each). The CDR3 has 15 amino acids. Germline V gene lookup returns CDR1 MDHEN and CDR2 SYDVKM. The V gene lost 7 bases and the J gene lost 4 bases, with 17 bases spanning the gap. CDR3 nucleotide sequence: TGTGCCAGCATCGTAGGGGGGAGTGGTTACAATGAGCAGTTCTTC. Translated: CASIVGGSGYNEQFF.

This chain uses TRBV10-3 with TRBJ2-1, with D unclear. V was cut by 6 bases and J by 0 bases, with 6 bases left in between. Looked up from germline, CDR1 is ENHRY and CDR2 is SYGVKD. The CDR3 is made up of 13 amino acids. The CDR3 loop reads CAIREDSYNEQFF. The CDR3 nucleotides are TGTGCCATCAGGGAAGACTCCTACAATGAGCAGTTCTTC.

This sequence joins TRBV3-1 (or the pseudogene TRBV3-2) and TRBJ1-6, with TRBD1 matching over 7 bases. J was trimmed by 10 bases and V by 4 bases; bases with no gene match: 13. The CDR3 is made up of 16 amino acids. Germline V gene data show CDR1 as LGHDT and CDR2 as YNNKEL (reference sequence). The CDR3 reads CASSLRQGSLQSPLHF. CDR3 DNA sequence: TGTGCCAGCAGCCTCCGACAGGGTTCTCTTCAGTCACCCCTCCACTTT.

With regard to this clone: Compared with germline, one end of the junction differs, possibly owing to a read error. The V call is TRBV7-9, the J call TRBJ1-2; possible D gene TRBD1, 5 bases. The germline V gene encodes CDR1 SEHNR and CDR2 FQNEAQ (reference sequence). The CDR3 is made up of 16 amino acids. CDR3 sequence (DNA): TGTGCCAGCAGCTTAGTCGGAAGCAGGGTTAACAATGGCTACACCTTC. Amino acids: CASSLVGSRVNNGYTF.

The chain has TRBV19 and TRBJ1-2, with 7 bases lining up with TRBD1. The V segment lost 1 base and the J segment 3 bases; nucleotides outside the gene matches: 11. The CDR3 extends over 17 amino acids. Germline CDR1 reads LNHDA; CDR2 reads SQIVND (reference sequence). Here the CDR3 DNA reads TGTGCCAGTAGTATAGCTCAAAAAGTTACAGGGGACTATGGCTACACCTTC. This codes for CASSIAQKVTGDYGYTF.

For the CDR3, the DNA is TGTGCCAGTAGCTACGGAAACTATGGCTACACCTTC. Residues: CASSYGNYGYTF. The chain carries TRBV19 and TRBJ1-2; D uncertain. V lost 6 bases, J lost 2 bases, and 7 bases lay in between. Germline CDR1 and CDR2: LNHDA and SQIVND (reference sequence). This CDR3 has 12 residues.

The rearrangement links TRBV25-1 to TRBJ1-1; D is possibly TRBD1 (6 bases). CDR3 size: 14 residues. CDR1 MGHDK and CDR2 SYGVNS come from the germline V gene. Trimming left V 1 base short and J 3 bases short, with 9 bases between. The CDR3 region is CASSESKGDTEAFF. CDR3 DNA sequence: TGTGCCAGCAGTGAATCTAAGGGGGACACTGAAGCTTTCTTT.

The chain combines TRBV6-5 with TRBJ1-1, with a tentative D call TRBD1 (5 bases). The ends were cut back, 0 bases at V and 3 bases at J, with 11 bases in the middle. Germline lookup yields CDR1 MNHEY and CDR2 SVGAGI. CDR3 size: 15 residues. The CDR3 bases are TGTGCCAGCAGTTACTCGACGCTGGGGGACACTGAAGCTTTCTTT. Translation: CASSYSTLGDTEAFF.

The gene calls are TRBV7-3 and TRBJ1-6; possibly TRBD1 for D (6 bases). The CDR3 runs to 15 residues. The ends were cut back, 3 bases at V and 9 bases at J, with 15 bases in the middle. The germline V gene encodes CDR1 SGHTA and CDR2 FQGTGA. CDR3 sequence: CASSLTGPGSSPLHF. CDR3 DNA: TGTGCCAGCAGCTTGACAGGCCCAGGGAGTTCACCCCTCCACTTT.

The chain couples TRBV6-1 to TRBJ1-1; 7 nucleotides match TRBD1. This CDR3 is 12 amino acids long. Germline V lookup: CDR1 MNHNS, CDR2 SASEGT. The J segment lost 10 bases and the V segment lost 2 bases, leaving 4 bases of the junction unmatched. The DNA of the CDR3 is TGTGCCAGCAGTGAAAGGGGGCTGGGAGCTTTCTTT. Translation: CASSERGLGAFF.

The chain couples TRBV4-1 to TRBJ1-2, with 7 positions matching TRBD1. The CDR3 totals 14 residues. Germline V gives CDR1 MGHRA, CDR2 YSYEKL. V shed 1 base, J shed 8 bases, and the junction held 7 bases outside the gene matches. CDR3 sequence: CASSQGLRGWGYTF. CDR3 nucleotides: TGCGCCAGCAGCCAAGGTCTCAGGGGGTGGGGCTACACCTTC.

The chain carries TRBV7-8 and TRBJ1-2; D is undetermined. Trimming shortened V by 1 base and J by 8 bases, and 11 bases separated the two germline ends. Germline V gene data show CDR1 as SGHVS and CDR2 as FQNEAQ. This CDR3 region has 13 residues. The CDR3 DNA reads TGTGCCAGCAGCTTAGTCCTAGGCCACGGCTACACCTTC. Protein sequence: CASSLVLGHGYTF.

The V call is TRBV6-2 or TRBV6-3, the J call TRBJ2-7, with TRBD1 identical over 9 bases. With 5 bases clipped from V and 5 bases from J, the junction kept 10 bases outside the gene matches. Germline V lookup: CDR1 MNHEY, CDR2 SVGEGT. The CDR3 has 15 residues. The CDR3 DNA follows: TGTGCCAGCAGTCTATCGAGACAGGGGGTCCACGAGCAGTACTTC. This translates into CASSLSRQGVHEQYF.

A few counts support this clone. The J gene is TRBJ1-4, the V gene TRBV9; a possible D gene is TRBD1 (5 bases). CDR3 size: 12 residues. From germline, CDR1 is SGDLS and CDR2 YYNGEE. V was trimmed by 3 bases and J by 7 bases, leaving 7 bases between them. The CDR3 DNA follows: TGTGCCAGCAGCGGGGACGGTGAAAAACTGTTTTTT. The encoded protein is CASSGDGEKLFF.